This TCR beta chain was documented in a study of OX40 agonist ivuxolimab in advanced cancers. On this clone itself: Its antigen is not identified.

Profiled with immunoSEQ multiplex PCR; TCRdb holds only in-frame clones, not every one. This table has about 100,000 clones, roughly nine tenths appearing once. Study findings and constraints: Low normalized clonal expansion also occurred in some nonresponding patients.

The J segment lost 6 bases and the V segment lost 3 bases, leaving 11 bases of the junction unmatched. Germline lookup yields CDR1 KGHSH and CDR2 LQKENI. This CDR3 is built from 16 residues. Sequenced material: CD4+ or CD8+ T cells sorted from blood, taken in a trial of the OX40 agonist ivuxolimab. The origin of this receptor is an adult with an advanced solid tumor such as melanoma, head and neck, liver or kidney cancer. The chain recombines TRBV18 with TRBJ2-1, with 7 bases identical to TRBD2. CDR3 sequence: CASSPTRSSGGNEQFF. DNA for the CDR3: TGTGCCAGCTCACCGACGAGATCTAGCGGAGGCAATGAGCAGTTCTTC.